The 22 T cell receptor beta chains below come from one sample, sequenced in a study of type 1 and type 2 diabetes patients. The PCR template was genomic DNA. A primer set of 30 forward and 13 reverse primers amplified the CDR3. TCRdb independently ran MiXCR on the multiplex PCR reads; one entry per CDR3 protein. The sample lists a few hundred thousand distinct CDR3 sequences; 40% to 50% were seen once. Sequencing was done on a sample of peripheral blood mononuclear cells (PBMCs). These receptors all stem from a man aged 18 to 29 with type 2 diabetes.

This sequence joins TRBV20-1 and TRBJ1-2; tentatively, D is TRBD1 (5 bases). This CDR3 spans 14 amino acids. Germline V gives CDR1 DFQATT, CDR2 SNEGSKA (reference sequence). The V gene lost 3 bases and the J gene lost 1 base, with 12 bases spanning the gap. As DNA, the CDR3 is TGCAGTGCTAGGGGGCGACTGAGTAACTATGGCTACACCTTC. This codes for CSARGRLSNYGYTF.

The CDR3 DNA sequence: TGTGCCAGCAGTCCCAATTCCGGGGTAAATACGCAGTATTTT. It codes for CASSPNSGVNTQYF. The chain couples TRBV25-1 to TRBJ2-3; perhaps TRBD2 as D (5 bases). Trimming removed 5 bases from V and 7 bases from J, with 16 bases in between. Per germline, CDR1 MGHDK and CDR2 SYGVNS. The CDR3 loop spans 14 amino acids.

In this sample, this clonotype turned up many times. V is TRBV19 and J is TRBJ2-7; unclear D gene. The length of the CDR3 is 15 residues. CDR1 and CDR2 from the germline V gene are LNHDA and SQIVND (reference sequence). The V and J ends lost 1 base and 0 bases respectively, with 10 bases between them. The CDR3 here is CASSIGGQTSYEQYF. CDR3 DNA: TGTGCCAGTAGTATAGGAGGTCAAACCTCCTACGAGCAGTACTTC. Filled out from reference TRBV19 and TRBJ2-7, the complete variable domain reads DGGITQSPKYLFRKEGQNVTLSCEQNLNHDAMYWYRQDPGQGLRLIYYSQIVNDFQKGDIAEGYSVSREKKESFPLTVTSAQKNPTAFYLCASSIGGQTSYEQYFGPGTRLTVT.

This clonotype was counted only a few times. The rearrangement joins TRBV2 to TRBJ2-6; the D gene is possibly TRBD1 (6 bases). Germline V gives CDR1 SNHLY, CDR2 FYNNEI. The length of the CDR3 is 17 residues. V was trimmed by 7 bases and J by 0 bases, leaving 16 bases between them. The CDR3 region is CASIPGQQFSGANVLTF. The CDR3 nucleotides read TGTGCCAGCATCCCGGGACAACAATTCTCTGGGGCCAACGTCCTGACTTTC. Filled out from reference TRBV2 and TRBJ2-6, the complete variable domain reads EPEVTQTPSHQVTQMGQEVILRCVPISNHLYFYWYRQILGQKVEFLVSFYNNEISEKSEIFDDQFSVERPDGSNFTLKIRSTKLEDSAMYFCASIPGQQFSGANVLTFGAGSRLTVL.

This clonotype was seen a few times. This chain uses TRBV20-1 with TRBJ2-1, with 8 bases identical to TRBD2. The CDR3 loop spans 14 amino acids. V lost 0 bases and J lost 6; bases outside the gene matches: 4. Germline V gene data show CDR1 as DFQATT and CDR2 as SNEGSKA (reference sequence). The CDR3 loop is CSARETSGSNEQFF. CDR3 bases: TGCAGTGCTAGAGAAACCAGCGGGAGCAATGAGCAGTTCTTC.

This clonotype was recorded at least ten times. Here the CDR3 reads CATSSFGGRVYTF. The CDR3 DNA reads as TGTGCCACCAGCAGTTTTGGGGGGCGCGTCTACACCTTC. The chain recombines TRBV15 with TRBJ1-2, with TRBD1 as a possible D gene (6 bases). With 3 bases removed from V and 10 bases from J, the gap between germline ends came to 15 bases. The CDR3 length is 13 residues. The germline gives CDR1 LNHNV, CDR2 YYDKDF (reference sequence).

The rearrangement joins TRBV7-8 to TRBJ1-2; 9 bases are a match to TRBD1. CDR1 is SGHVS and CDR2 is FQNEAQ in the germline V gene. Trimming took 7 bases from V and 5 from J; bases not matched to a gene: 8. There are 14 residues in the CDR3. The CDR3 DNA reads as TGTGCCAGCAACTCTCCGGGACAGGGTTATGGCTACACCTTC. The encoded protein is CASNSPGQGYGYTF. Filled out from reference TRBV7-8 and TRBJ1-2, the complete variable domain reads GAGVSQSPRYKVAKRGQDVALRCDPISGHVSLFWYQQALGQGPEFLTYFQNEAQLDKSGLPSDRFFAERPEGSVSTLKIQRTQQEDSAVYLCASNSPGQGYGYTFGSGTRLTVV.

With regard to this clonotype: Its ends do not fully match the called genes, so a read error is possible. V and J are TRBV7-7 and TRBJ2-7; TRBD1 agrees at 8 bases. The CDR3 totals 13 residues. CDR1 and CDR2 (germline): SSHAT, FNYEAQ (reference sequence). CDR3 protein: CASSLDRVSEQYF. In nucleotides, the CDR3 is TGTGCTAGCAGCTTGGACAGGGTGTCCGAGCAGTACTTC.

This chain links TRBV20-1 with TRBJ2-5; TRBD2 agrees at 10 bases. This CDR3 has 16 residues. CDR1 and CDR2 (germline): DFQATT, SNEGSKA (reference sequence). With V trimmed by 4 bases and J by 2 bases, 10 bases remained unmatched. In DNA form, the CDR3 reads TGCAGTGCTATTTTTCGGCGGACTAGCGGTCAAGAGACCCAGTACTTC. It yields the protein CSAIFRRTSGQETQYF.

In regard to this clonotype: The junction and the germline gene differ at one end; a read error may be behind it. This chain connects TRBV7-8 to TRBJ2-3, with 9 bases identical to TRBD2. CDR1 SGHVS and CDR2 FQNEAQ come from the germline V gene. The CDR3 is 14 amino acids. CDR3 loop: CASSPSGTADTQYF. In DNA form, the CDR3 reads TGCGCCAGCAGCCCTAGCGGGACCGCAGATACGCAGTATTTT. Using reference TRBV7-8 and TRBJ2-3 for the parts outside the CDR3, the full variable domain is GAGVSQSPRYKVAKRGQDVALRCDPISGHVSLFWYQQALGQGPEFLTYFQNEAQLDKSGLPSDRFFAERPEGSVSTLKIQRTQQEDSAVYLCASSPSGTADTQYFGPGTRLTVL.

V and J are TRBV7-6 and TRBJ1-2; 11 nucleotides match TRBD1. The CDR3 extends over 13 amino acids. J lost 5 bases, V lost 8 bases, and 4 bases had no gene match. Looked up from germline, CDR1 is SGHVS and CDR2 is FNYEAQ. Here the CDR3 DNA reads TGTGCCAGCCTACGGGACAGGGGGTATGGCTACACCTTC. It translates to CASLRDRGYGYTF.

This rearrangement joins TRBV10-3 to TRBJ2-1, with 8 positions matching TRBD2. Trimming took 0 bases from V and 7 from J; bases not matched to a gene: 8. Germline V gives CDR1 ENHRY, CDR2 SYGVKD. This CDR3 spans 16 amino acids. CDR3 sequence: CAISESSGGLWNEQFF. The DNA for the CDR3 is TGTGCCATCAGTGAGTCAAGCGGGGGCCTATGGAATGAGCAGTTCTTC.

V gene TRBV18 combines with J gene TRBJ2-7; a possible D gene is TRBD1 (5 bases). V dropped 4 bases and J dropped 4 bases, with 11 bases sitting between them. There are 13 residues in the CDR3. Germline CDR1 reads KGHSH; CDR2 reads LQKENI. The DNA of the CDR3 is TGTGCCAGCTCACTGACCCAGGGATACGAGCAGTACTTC. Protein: CASSLTQGYEQYF.

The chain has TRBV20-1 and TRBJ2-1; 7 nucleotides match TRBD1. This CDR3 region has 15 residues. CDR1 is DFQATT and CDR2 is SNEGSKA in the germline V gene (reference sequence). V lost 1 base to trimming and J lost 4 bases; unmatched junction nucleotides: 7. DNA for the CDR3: TGCAGTGCTAGAGTGGATCTACAGGGGTACAATGAGCAGTTCTTC. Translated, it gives CSARVDLQGYNEQFF.

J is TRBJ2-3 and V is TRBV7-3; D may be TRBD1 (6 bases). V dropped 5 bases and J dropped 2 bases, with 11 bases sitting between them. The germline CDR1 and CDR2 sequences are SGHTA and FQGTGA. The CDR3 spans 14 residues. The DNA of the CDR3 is TGTGCCAGCAGCCAGGGGCAGATCACAGATACGCAGTATTTT. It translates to CASSQGQITDTQYF.

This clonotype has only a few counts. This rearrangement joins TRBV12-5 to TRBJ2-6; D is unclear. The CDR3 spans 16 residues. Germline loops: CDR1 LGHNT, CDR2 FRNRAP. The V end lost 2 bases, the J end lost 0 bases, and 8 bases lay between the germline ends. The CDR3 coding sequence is TGTGCTAGTGGTTTGACTCGGTACTCTGGGGCCAACGTCCTGACTTTC. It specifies CASGLTRYSGANVLTF. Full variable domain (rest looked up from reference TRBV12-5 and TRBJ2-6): DARVTQTPRHKVTEMGQEVTMRCQPILGHNTVFWYRQTMMQGLELLAYFRNRAPLDDSGMPKDRFSAEMPDATLATLKIQPSEPRDSAVYFCASGLTRYSGANVLTFGAGSRLTVL.

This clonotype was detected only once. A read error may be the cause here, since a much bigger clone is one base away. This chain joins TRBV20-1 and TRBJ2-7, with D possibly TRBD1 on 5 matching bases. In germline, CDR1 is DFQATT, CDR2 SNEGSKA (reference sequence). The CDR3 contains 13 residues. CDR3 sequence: CSARAFRVYEQHF. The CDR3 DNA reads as TGCAGTGCCAGGGCATTCAGAGTCTACGAGCAGCACTTC.

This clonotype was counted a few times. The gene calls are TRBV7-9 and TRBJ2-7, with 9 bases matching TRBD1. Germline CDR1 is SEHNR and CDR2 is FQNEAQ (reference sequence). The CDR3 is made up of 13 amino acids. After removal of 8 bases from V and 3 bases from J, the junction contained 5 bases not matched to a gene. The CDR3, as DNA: TGTGCCAGCGAGGAGACAGGGGGCTACGAGCAGTACTTC. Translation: CASEETGGYEQYF.

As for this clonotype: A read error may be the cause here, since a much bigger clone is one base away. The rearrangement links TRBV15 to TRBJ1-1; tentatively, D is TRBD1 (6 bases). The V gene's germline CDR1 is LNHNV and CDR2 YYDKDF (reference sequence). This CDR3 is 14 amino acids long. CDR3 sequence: CATVRGGYNTGAFF. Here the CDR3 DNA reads TGTGCCACAGTACGAGGGGGATACAACACTGGAGCTTTCTTT.

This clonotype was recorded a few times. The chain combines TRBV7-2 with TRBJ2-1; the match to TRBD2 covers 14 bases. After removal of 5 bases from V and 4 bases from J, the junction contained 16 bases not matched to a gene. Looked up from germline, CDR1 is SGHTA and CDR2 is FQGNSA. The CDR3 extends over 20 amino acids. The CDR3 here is CASSPLTSGGAGGRYNEQFF. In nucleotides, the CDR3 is TGTGCCAGCAGCCCCCTGACTAGCGGGGGGGCGGGAGGACGTTACAATGAGCAGTTCTTC.

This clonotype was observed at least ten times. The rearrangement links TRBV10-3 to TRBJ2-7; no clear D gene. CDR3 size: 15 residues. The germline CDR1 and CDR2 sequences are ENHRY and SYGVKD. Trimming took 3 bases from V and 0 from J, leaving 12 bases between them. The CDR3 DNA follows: TGTGCCATCAGTGAAGAGGAAAACAGCTCCTACGAGCAGTACTTC. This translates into CAISEEENSSYEQYF.

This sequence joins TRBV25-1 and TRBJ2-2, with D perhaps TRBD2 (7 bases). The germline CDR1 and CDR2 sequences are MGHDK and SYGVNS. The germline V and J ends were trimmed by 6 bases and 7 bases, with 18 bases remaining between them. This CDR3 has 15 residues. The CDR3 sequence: CASSPVRGAGGELFF. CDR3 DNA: TGTGCCAGCAGCCCTGTTCGGGGGGCGGGCGGGGAGCTGTTTTTT.